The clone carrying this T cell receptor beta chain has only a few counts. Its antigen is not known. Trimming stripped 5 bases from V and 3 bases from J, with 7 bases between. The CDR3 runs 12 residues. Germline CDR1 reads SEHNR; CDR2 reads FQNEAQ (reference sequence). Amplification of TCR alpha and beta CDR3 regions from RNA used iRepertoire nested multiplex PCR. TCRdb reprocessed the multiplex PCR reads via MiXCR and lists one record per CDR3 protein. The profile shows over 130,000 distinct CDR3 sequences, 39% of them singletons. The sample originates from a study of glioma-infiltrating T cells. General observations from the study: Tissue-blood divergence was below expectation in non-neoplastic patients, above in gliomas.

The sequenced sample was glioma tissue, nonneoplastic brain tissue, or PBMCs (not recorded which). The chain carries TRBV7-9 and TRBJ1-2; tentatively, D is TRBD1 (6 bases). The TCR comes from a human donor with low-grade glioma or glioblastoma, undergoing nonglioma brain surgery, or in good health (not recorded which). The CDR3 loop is CASSNRDYGYTF. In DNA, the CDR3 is TGTGCCAGCAGCAACAGGGACTATGGCTACACCTTC.